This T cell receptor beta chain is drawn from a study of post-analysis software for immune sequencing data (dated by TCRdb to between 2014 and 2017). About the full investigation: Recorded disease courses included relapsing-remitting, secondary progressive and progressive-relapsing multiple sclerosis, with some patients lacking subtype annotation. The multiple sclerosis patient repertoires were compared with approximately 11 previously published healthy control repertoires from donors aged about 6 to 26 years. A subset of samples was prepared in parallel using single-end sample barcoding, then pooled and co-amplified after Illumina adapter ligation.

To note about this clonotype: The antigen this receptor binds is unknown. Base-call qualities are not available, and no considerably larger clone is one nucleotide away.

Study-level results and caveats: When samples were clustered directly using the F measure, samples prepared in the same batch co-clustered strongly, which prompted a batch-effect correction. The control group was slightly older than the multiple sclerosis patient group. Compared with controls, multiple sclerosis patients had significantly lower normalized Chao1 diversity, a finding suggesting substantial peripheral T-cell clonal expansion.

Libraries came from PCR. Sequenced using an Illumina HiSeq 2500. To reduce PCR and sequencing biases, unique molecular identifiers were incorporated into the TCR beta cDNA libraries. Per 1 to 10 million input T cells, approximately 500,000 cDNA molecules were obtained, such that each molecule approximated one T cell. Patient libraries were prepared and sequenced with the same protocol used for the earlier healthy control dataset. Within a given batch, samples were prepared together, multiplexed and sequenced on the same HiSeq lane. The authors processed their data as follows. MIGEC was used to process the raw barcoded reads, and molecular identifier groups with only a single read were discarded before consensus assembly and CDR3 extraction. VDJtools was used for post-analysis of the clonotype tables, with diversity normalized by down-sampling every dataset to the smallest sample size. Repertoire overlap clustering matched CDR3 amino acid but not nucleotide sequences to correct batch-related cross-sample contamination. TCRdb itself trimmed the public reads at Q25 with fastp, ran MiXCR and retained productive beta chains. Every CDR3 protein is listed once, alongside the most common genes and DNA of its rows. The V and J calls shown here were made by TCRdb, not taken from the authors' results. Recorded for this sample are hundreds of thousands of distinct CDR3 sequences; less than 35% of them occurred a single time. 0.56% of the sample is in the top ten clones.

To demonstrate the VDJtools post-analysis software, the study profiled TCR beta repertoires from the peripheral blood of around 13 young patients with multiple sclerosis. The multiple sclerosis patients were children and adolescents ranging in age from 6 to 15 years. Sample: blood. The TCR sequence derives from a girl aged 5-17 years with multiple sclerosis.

The CDR3 region has the sequence CASSKNRTPFYEQYF. At the DNA level, the sequence is TGTGCCAGCAGCAAAAACCGGACACCCTTTTACGAGCAGTACTTC. The chain is made from TRBV21-1 and TRBJ2-7; the D call TRBD1 from the table was never checked on the DNA. TRBV21-1 corresponds to a pseudogene. Its CDR3 holds 15 amino acids, cysteine through phenylalanine. Only the CDR3 part of the read is kept: 45 bases, read in frame from the first base.